The 10 T cell receptor beta chains listed next were all sequenced from one sample in a study of shared clonotypes between healthy human individuals. Clones were sequenced by immunoSEQ multiplex PCR, and TCRdb holds only the in-frame ones, with some missing. The sample consists of fewer than 600,000 clones, less than 85% of them appearing once. The sample was PBMCs. The origin of the receptors is a woman aged 35 to 49 in good health. Some clones in this sample may be carry-over from other donors' samples.

The chain employs TRBV9 and TRBJ1-3, with D unresolved. The CDR3 covers 16 residues. Per germline, CDR1 SGDLS and CDR2 YYNGEE. Between the trimmed V and J ends, which lost 0 bases and 0 bases, there was a span of 10 bases. This CDR3 is CASSVDSLSSGNTIYF. CDR3 bases: TGTGCCAGCAGCGTAGACTCTTTGAGCTCTGGAAACACCATATATTTT.

The chain is built from TRBV29-1 and TRBJ2-7, with 12 positions matching TRBD1. The CDR3 is 14 residues long. From germline, CDR1 is SQVTM and CDR2 ANQGSEA. With 4 bases clipped from V and 7 bases from J, the junction kept 8 bases outside the gene matches. The CDR3 region is CSVVGDRGPGEQYF. DNA of the CDR3: TGCAGCGTTGTAGGGGACAGGGGGCCAGGGGAGCAGTACTTC.

The rearrangement uses TRBV19 and TRBJ2-3, with TRBD2 matching over 10 bases. The CDR3 consists of 14 residues. The germline gives CDR1 LNHDA, CDR2 SQIVND (reference sequence). After removal of 6 bases from V and 4 bases from J, the junction contained 4 bases not matched to a gene. The CDR3 is CASRKAGGADTQYF. CDR3 nucleotide sequence: TGTGCCAGTAGAAAAGCGGGAGGGGCAGATACGCAGTATTTT.

This clone was seen a single time. The chain carries TRBV5-1 and TRBJ1-3, with TRBD1 identical over 11 bases. The CDR3 spans 15 residues. The germline gives CDR1 SGHRS, CDR2 YFSETQ. The J segment lost 4 bases and the V segment lost 5 bases, leaving 5 bases of the junction unmatched. CDR3 sequence (DNA): TGCGCCAGCAGGTCCGGACAGGGGGCAGGAAACACCATATATTTT. It encodes CASRSGQGAGNTIYF.

This rearrangement joins TRBV2 to TRBJ2-7, with TRBD1 identical over 10 bases. The ends lost 0 bases at V and 2 bases at J; junction bases unmatched: 1. This CDR3 spans 15 amino acids. CDR1 is SNHLY and CDR2 is FYNNEI in the germline V gene. Written as DNA, the CDR3 is TGTGCCAGCAGTGAAGCGGGACAGGGGACCTACGAGCAGTACTTC. Translating gives CASSEAGQGTYEQYF.

The rearrangement joins TRBV27 to TRBJ2-7, with TRBD2 as a possible D gene (6 bases). V was cut by 3 bases and J by 3 bases, with 15 bases left in between. This CDR3 comprises 15 residues. Germline CDR1 is MNHEY and CDR2 is SMNVEV (reference sequence). This CDR3 is CASSFRGTANYEQYF. The CDR3 nucleotides read TGTGCCAGCAGTTTCCGCGGGACTGCAAACTACGAGCAGTACTTC.

Concerning this clone: Since a much larger clone is just one base distant, this may be a read error. Other nucleotide sequences from this sample produce the same CDR3. The chain links TRBV5-1 to TRBJ2-1; D might be TRBD1 (5 bases). This CDR3 spans 15 amino acids. Germline CDR1 and CDR2: SGHRS and YFSETQ. Trimming removed 0 bases at V and 5 bases at J, with 12 bases between. The DNA of the CDR3 is TGCGCCAGCAGCTTGGACGGGCAGGGTAACAATGAGCAGTTCTTC. Protein sequence: CASSLDGQGNNEQFF. The full variable domain, in which reference TRBV5-1 and TRBJ2-1 provide the parts outside the CDR3, is KAGVTQTPRYLIKTRGQQVTLSCSPISGHRSVSWYQQTPGQGLQFLFEYFSETQRNKGNFPGRFSGRQFSNSRSEMNVSTLELGDSALYLCASSLDGQGNNEQFFGPGTRLTVL.

This chain connects TRBV7-9 to TRBJ1-3, with D hard to call. The V gene lost 8 bases and the J gene lost 1 base, with 12 bases spanning the gap. Germline V gene lookup returns CDR1 SEHNR and CDR2 FQNEAQ (reference sequence). CDR3 length: 14 amino acids. Here the CDR3 DNA reads TGTGCCAGCGAGGAGGCACAGTCTGGAAACACCATATATTTT. Its protein product is CASEEAQSGNTIYF.

This clone was counted between two and nine times. V is TRBV10-2 and J is TRBJ1-3; 8 positions agree with TRBD1. The CDR3 extends over 16 amino acids. Germline trimming cut 3 bases from V and 2 bases from J; bases unmatched to any gene: 6. Germline V gene sequence: CDR1 WSHSY, CDR2 SAAADI. CDR3 nucleotides: TGCGCCAGCAGTGACCCTATGACAGGGGCTGGAAACACCATATATTTT. Encoded protein: CASSDPMTGAGNTIYF.

The chain carries TRBV27 and TRBJ2-7; weak D call: TRBD1 (6 bases). Germline V CDR1 and CDR2: MNHEY, SMNVEV (reference sequence). V lost 6 bases and J lost 6, with 15 bases in between. This CDR3 spans 13 amino acids. CDR3 coding DNA: TGTGCCAGCAGGGGGGCCGGGGTTAGCGAGCAGTACTTC. This encodes CASRGAGVSEQYF.